This entry is about one TCR beta chain. Its antigen remains unknown. These data are taken from a study of T-cell reconstitution after alpha-beta-depleted transplantation in children. Findings of the study overall: T-cell counts and diversity were attributed mostly to newly produced T cells one year after transplant. About two months after transplant, alpha-beta T cells reportedly came from several hundred expanded graft clones. Surviving recipient T cells and thymic progenitors produced the high day-60 TCRbeta diversity seen in some patients.

The authors prepared the TCRbeta library with unique molecular identifiers. TCRdb re-called the PCR reads with MiXCR, one entry per CDR3 protein. In the table there are about 900,000 distinct CDR3 sequences, roughly 29% of which are singletons. Deletions cut 8 bases from V and 0 bases from J, with 20 bases between. Germline lookup yields CDR1 ENHRY and CDR2 SYGVKD. The CDR3 extends over 17 amino acids. The material was PBMCs, mostly from graft donor cells, obtained 360 days after TCRalphabeta/CD19-depleted stem cell transplant. The receptor's source is a boy under three years old who had a stem cell transplant for SCID, so the T cells may come from the graft donor. The chain is built from TRBV10-3 and TRBJ2-4, with D perhaps matching TRBD2 (7 bases). CDR3 sequence (DNA): TGTGCCATCCCTCCCCCCGGGGGGACACTAGCCAAAAACATTCAGTACTTC. It translates to CAIPPPGGTLAKNIQYF.